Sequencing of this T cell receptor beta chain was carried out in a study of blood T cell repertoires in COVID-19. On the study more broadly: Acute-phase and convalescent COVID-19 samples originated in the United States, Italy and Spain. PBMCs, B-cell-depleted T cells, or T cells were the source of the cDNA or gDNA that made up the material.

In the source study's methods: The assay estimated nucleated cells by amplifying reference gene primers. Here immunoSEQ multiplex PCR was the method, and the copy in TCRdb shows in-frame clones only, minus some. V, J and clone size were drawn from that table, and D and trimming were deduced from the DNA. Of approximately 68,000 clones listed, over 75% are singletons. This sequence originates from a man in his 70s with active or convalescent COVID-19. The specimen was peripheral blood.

The CDR3 is CASSLATGGNNSPLHF. The CDR3 nucleotides read TGTGCCAGCAGTTTAGCGACAGGGGGTAATAATTCACCCCTCCACTTT. The J gene is TRBJ1-6, the V gene TRBV28, with 9 nucleotides matching TRBD1. This CDR3 contains 16 residues. With 2 bases clipped from V and 5 bases from J, the junction kept 4 bases outside the gene matches. In germline, CDR1 is MDHEN, CDR2 SYDVKM.